One sample yielded the 10 T cell receptor beta chains listed below, sequenced in a study of T cells in Graves' hyperthyroidism and ophthalmopathy. Template material for amplifying TCR beta CDR3 regions consisted of RNA transcripts. HTBI primers drove first-round RT-PCR of the TCR CDR3. TCRdb recomputed calls from the multiplex PCR reads with MiXCR, one row per CDR3 protein. The table records 550,000 to 650,000 distinct CDR3 sequences, approximately 15% of them present only once. The sequenced sample consisted of blood. The receptors were gathered from a woman aged 25 to 39 with Graves' hyperthyroidism that later progressed to Graves' ophthalmopathy.

This clonotype was seen repeatedly, ten times or more. The rearrangement uses TRBV10-3 and TRBJ1-1, with 12 bases lining up with TRBD1. Germline V gene sequence: CDR1 ENHRY, CDR2 SYGVKD. The CDR3 has 16 amino acids. J gave up 1 base and V 6 bases, and 6 bases lay outside the gene matches. CDR3 in DNA: TGTGCCATCAGGGGGGACAGGGGGCCGACGAACACTGAAGCTTTCTTT. It codes for CAIRGDRGPTNTEAFF.

For this clonotype: One base away lies a much larger clone, so this may be a sequencing read error. This chain uses TRBV28 with TRBJ1-2; TRBD1 aligns across 7 bases. The V and J ends lost 10 bases and 3 bases, in that order; junction bases with no gene match: 5. CDR1 is MDHEN, CDR2 SYDVKM, per germline. The CDR3 sequence is 12 residues long. CDR3 DNA sequence: TGTGCCAACGAGACAGGGCACTATGGCTACACCTTC. This gives the protein CANETGHYGYTF.

Remarks on this clonotype: Possible read error: a much larger clone is one base away. This chain connects TRBV6-2 or TRBV6-3 to TRBJ1-2, with no clear D. V lost 5 bases and J 4 bases, leaving 11 bases between the germline ends. The CDR3 length is 13 residues. CDR1 is MNHEY, CDR2 SVGEGT, per germline. CDR3 nucleotide sequence: TGTGCCAGCAGTCCTGCCATCGGCTATGGCTACACCTTC. Amino acid sequence: CASSPAIGYGYTF.

The chain is built from TRBV30 and TRBJ2-3, with D possibly matching TRBD1 (6 bases). The CDR3 sequence is 16 residues long. In germline, CDR1 is GTSNPN, CDR2 SVGIG (reference sequence). With 0 bases removed from V and 6 bases from J, the gap between germline ends came to 19 bases. This CDR3 reads CAWSVMAAGDGDTQYF. CDR3 DNA: TGTGCCTGGAGTGTAATGGCGGCAGGGGATGGGGATACGCAGTATTTT.

The chain couples TRBV7-9 to TRBJ2-7, with D possibly being TRBD1 (7 bases). The V and J ends lost 5 bases and 5 bases respectively, with 16 bases between them. Germline CDR1 and CDR2: SEHNR and FQNEAQ (reference sequence). CDR3 length: 14 amino acids. CDR3 sequence: CASSGQGEVNEQYF. DNA for the CDR3: TGTGCCAGCAGCGGCCAGGGGGAGGTCAACGAGCAGTACTTC. The variable domain in full, completed from reference TRBV7-9 and TRBJ2-7, reads DTGVSQNPRHKITKRGQNVTFRCDPISEHNRLYWYRQTLGQGPEFLTYFQNEAQLEKSRLLSDRFSAERPKGSFSTLEIQRTEQGDSAMYLCASSGQGEVNEQYFGPGTRLTVT.

The rearrangement links TRBV10-2 to TRBJ2-3; D is perhaps TRBD2 (6 bases). V was shortened by 11 bases and J by 4 bases, with 13 bases between the two germline ends. The CDR3 contains 12 residues. Looked up from germline, CDR1 is WSHSY and CDR2 is SAAADI. The CDR3 sequence: CAAGQISDTQYF. The CDR3 DNA sequence: TGCGCCGCGGGGCAGATTTCAGATACGCAGTATTTT.

V gene TRBV3-1 combines with J gene TRBJ2-5, with D unclear. Between the trimmed V and J ends, which lost 1 base and 1 base, there was a span of 7 bases. The CDR3 has 14 residues. Germline V lookup: CDR1 LGHDT, CDR2 YNNKEL (reference sequence). Here the CDR3 DNA reads TGTGCCAGCAGCCAAGTTGCGACCCAAGAGACCCAGTACTTC. As protein: CASSQVATQETQYF.

Regarding this clonotype: A much larger clonotype is one base distant, so this may be a read error. This chain links TRBV3-1 with TRBJ2-7; D uncertain. The CDR3 runs to 12 residues. The germline V gene encodes CDR1 LGHDT and CDR2 YNNKEL (reference sequence). Here the CDR3 reads CASSQGRYEQCF. The CDR3 nucleotides read TGTGCCAGCAGCCAAGGCAGATACGAGCAGTGCTTC.

At least ten counts were recorded for this clonotype. As DNA, the CDR3 is TGTGCCAGCAGCTTAGGCCCGGGGGGGTTGGGCACTGAAGCTTTCTTT. It specifies CASSLGPGGLGTEAFF. The chain links TRBV11-2 to TRBJ1-1; D is perhaps TRBD1 (5 bases). Germline V gene lookup returns CDR1 SGHAT and CDR2 FQNNGV. The CDR3 loop spans 16 amino acids. V lost 1 base and J 4 bases, leaving 16 bases between the germline ends.

This clonotype appeared many times. This sequence joins TRBV7-6 and TRBJ2-7; D is unclear. This CDR3 is 16 amino acids long. The V end was cut by 1 base, the J end by 4 bases, with 17 bases between. CDR1 is SGHVS and CDR2 is FNYEAQ in the germline V gene. CDR3 sequence reads: CASSLGADNLGYEQYF. In DNA, the CDR3 is TGTGCCAGCAGCTTAGGGGCGGATAACCTGGGGTACGAGCAGTACTTC. The variable domain in full, with the rest retrieved from reference TRBV7-6 and TRBJ2-7, is GAGVSQSPRYKVTKRGQDVALRCDPISGHVSLYWYRQALGQGPEFLTYFNYEAQQDKSGLPNDRFSAERPEGSISTLTIQRTEQRDSAMYRCASSLGADNLGYEQYFGPGTRLTVT.